Listed here is a single TCR beta chain. One end of the junction fails to match germline, which may point to a read error. The CDR3 runs to 15 residues. From germline, CDR1 is SGHTA and CDR2 FQGNSA. Using immunoSEQ multiplex PCR, the repertoire was profiled, and TCRdb retains in-frame clones only, with some absent. The repertoire holds some 110,000 clones, with more than 70% as singletons. The entry originates in a study of blood T cell repertoires in COVID-19. Sequenced sample: peripheral blood. This rearrangement joins TRBV7-2 to TRBJ1-6, with D perhaps TRBD1 (5 bases). This receptor was obtained from an elderly woman with COVID-19, enrolled during active disease. The CDR3 nucleotides are TGTGCCAGCAGCCCTCGGGGGACCTACAATTCACCCCTCCACTTT. Translation: CASSPRGTYNSPLHF.